This T cell receptor (beta chain) is from a study of blood T cell repertoires in COVID-19. About the research overall: The study drew acute and convalescent COVID-19 samples from the United States, Italy and Spain.

Trimming took 3 bases from V and 1 from J; bases not matched to a gene: 2. Per the germline V gene, CDR1 is KGHSH and CDR2 is LQKENI. CDR3 length: 14 amino acids. Original analysis: Amplification of reference gene primers provided the estimated nucleated cell counts. Method: immunoSEQ multiplex PCR; TCRdb's copy keeps in-frame clones and lacks some. The V and J calls and the clone size are those of that table, but D and trimming were determined from the DNA. Of 130,000 or so clones listed, approximately 90% are singletons. The sample taken for sequencing was peripheral blood. The chain combines TRBV18 with TRBJ2-5; 7 nucleotides match TRBD1. This receptor was obtained from a man aged 50 or older with active or convalescent COVID-19. CDR3 residues: CASSPDRSQETQYF. The CDR3 nucleotides read TGTGCCAGCTCACCGGACAGGAGCCAAGAGACCCAGTACTTC.